This T cell receptor beta chain came from a study of naive and memory T cell subsets (TCRdb year 2017). About the investigation overall: In the figure summarizing the skin biopsy and whole blood samples, around 10 blood donors, 7 tuberculin skin test biopsies and 3 saline control biopsies were reported. PCR2 was typically performed as a SYBR Green qPCR that was stopped at a set threshold, although end-point PCR (roughly 6 cycles) could be used instead for low-input samples. Summary of the overall study and its limitations: The RNA-based method was acknowledged as potentially sensitive to TCR transcript changes with T cell activation and differentiation.

This clonotype was picked up a small number of times. Its antigen is not yet known. No much larger clone is present one base from it, and per-base qualities are unavailable. Based on the germline V gene (reference sequence), the CDR1 and CDR2 sequences are DFQATT and SNEGSKA. At the junction V is shortened by 3 bases and J by 5 bases, with 13 bases in between. Taken from cysteine to phenylalanine, the CDR3 has 13 residues. The sequence is cut down to CDR3 DNA, 39 bases in frame from base 1. Using 3' ligation of a UMI-containing oligonucleotide to TCR cDNA, the study laid out a robust and sensitive protocol to amplify, sequence and analyze TCRs. Whole blood analysis involved drawing over 2 ml of peripheral blood from adult healthy volunteers into Tempus tubes and then extracting RNA following the manufacturer's instructions. Before reverse transcription, total RNA that had not been cell sorted was treated with RQ1 DNase, with a target input of roughly 1 to 1,100 ng. Libraries were prepared from skin biopsies and whole blood so that pipeline robustness could be tested in samples in which T cells form a minority population.

The library came from 5' RACE. The ligated cDNA was amplified in four rounds of PCR with nested alpha and beta constant region primers together with the SP2 primer. For the blood and skin samples, TCR RNA was reverse transcribed with SuperScript IV using primers for the alpha and beta constant regions. Using T4 RNA ligase 1, an oligonucleotide carrying both the Illumina SP2 primer and a UMI was ligated onto the 3' end of the cDNA. To prevent hairpin formation, the 12-nucleotide UMI was made up of two random hexamers with an eight-base spacer between them. TCR alpha and beta chain libraries were processed separately from the second PCR onward, with dual indexing for multiplexing. After pooling, the indexed libraries were analyzed by capillary electrophoresis and sequenced on either an Illumina MiSeq or NextSeq. Libraries were spiked with PhiX DNA at about 5-7.5% so that base diversity was increased and cluster recognition was improved. On the authors' methods: UMIs were extracted from read 2 by Demultiplexor and combined with the TCR sequence from read 1, and reads were split according to sample indices. Decombinator identified V and J genes and V-J junctions, assigning each TCR a five-part identifier including V and J deletions. Collapsinator used UMIs to correct sequencing errors and PCR amplification heterogeneity, producing a UMI-based abundance for each TCR. CDR3Translator turned identifiers into nucleotide sequence, translated that sequence into amino acids, and pulled out CDR3 regions based on terminal motifs. Error-corrected alpha and beta TCR counts from blood and skin were compared after normalization to input RNA amount. Clones were called with MiXCR by TCRdb after fastp trimmed the public reads at Q25, and only in-frame beta chains were retained. For every CDR3 protein sequence, its rows merge into one entry that carries the most common genes and DNA. For this entry, the V and J calls and clone size follow TCRdb and not the study's own pipeline. This sample gives some 60,000 distinct CDR3 sequences in total; approximately 8% of them show up just once. The ten top clones hold over 8% of the sample.

The TCR originated in a female donor in good health. Here the chain combines TRBV20-1 and TRBJ1-1; the D gene is perhaps TRBD1, on 6 matching bases. The DNA sequence follows: TGCAGTGCTAGTGTGGGGGCCAGAACTGAAGCTTTCTTT. It codes for CSASVGARTEAFF.